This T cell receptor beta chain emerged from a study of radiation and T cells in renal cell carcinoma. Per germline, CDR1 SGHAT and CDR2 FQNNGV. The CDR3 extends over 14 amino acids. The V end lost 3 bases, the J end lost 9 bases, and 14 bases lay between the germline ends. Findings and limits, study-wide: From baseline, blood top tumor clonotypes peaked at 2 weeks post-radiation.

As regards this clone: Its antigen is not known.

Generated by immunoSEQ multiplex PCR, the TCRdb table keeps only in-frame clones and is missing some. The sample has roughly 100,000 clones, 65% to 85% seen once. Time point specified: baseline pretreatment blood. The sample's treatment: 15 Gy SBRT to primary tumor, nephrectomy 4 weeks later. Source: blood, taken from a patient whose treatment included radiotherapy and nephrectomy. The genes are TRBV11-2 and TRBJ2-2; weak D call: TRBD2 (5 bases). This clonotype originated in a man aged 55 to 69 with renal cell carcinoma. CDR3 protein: CASSFIGVSWELFF. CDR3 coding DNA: TGTGCCAGCAGCTTTATCGGGGTGTCTTGGGAGCTGTTTTTT.